A selection of T cell receptor beta chains follows, all from one sample in a study of immune evolution from preneoplasia to lung adenocarcinoma. Sequenced by immunoSEQ multiplex PCR; TCRdb stores in-frame clones only, minus some. The repertoire holds under 7,500 clones, with 81% as singletons. The sequencing input was FFPE normal lung tissue adjacent to the tumor. The receptors derive from a person aged 50-75 years with lung adenocarcinoma. CDR3s include the opening cysteine and the closing phenylalanine or tryptophan. The order of the fields is clone size, J gene, V gene, D gene, CDR3 protein, CDR3 DNA. A D gene is named only where the DNA matches it firmly. A row's size may be missing; if present it is once, few, many or a size class.

abundance: -
j_gene: TRBJ2-5
v_gene: TRBV7-9
d_gene: TRBD2
CDR3aa: CASSTSSGRAETQYF
CDR3nt: TGTGCCAGCAGCACATCTAGCGGGAGGGCGGAGACCCAGTACTTC

abundance: once
j_gene: TRBJ1-2
v_gene: TRBV2
d_gene: TRBD1
CDR3aa: CASSARQGAGGYTF
CDR3nt: TGTGCCAGCAGCGCAAGGCAGGGGGCCGGGGGCTACACCTTC

abundance: -
j_gene: TRBJ1-2
v_gene: TRBV7-8
d_gene: -
CDR3aa: CASSLTSLRGDGYTF
CDR3nt: TGTGCCAGCAGCTTAACCTCCCTAAGAGGGGATGGCTACACCTTC

abundance: -
j_gene: TRBJ2-1
v_gene: TRBV6-5
d_gene: -
CDR3aa: CASSYGRASNEQFF
CDR3nt: TGTGCCAGCAGTTACGGCCGGGCTAGTAATGAGCAGTTCTTC

abundance: -
j_gene: TRBJ1-2
v_gene: TRBV29-1
d_gene: -
CDR3aa: CSVDSPGYGSYTF
CDR3nt: TGCAGCGTTGATTCCCCAGGGTATGGTAGCTACACCTTC

abundance: -
j_gene: TRBJ2-2
v_gene: TRBV5-1
d_gene: -
CDR3aa: CASSLVGAGTGELFF
CDR3nt: TGCGCCAGCAGCTTGGTGGGGGCGGGCACCGGGGAGCTGTTTTTT

abundance: -
j_gene: TRBJ2-7
v_gene: TRBV4-1
d_gene: TRBD1
CDR3aa: CASSQDWDRTNYEQYF
CDR3nt: TGCGCCAGCAGCCAAGACTGGGACAGGACCAACTACGAGCAGTACTTC

abundance: -
j_gene: TRBJ1-1
v_gene: TRBV5-6
d_gene: TRBD1
CDR3aa: CASRRRGVGDTEAFF
CDR3nt: TGTGCCAGCAGGCGCAGGGGGGTGGGAGACACTGAAGCTTTCTTT

abundance: few
j_gene: TRBJ2-1
v_gene: TRBV29-1
d_gene: -
CDR3aa: CSVRSPTNLNEQFF
CDR3nt: TGCAGCGTTAGAAGCCCGACTAATTTGAATGAGCAGTTCTTC

abundance: -
j_gene: TRBJ1-5
v_gene: TRBV28
d_gene: TRBD1
CDR3aa: CASSTTGVNQPQHF
CDR3nt: TGTGCCAGCAGCACCACAGGGGTTAATCAGCCCCAGCATTTT

abundance: -
j_gene: TRBJ1-5
v_gene: TRBV18
d_gene: -
CDR3aa: CASSLRGNSNQPQHF
CDR3nt: TGTGCCAGCTCACTCCGAGGTAATAGCAATCAGCCCCAGCATTTT

abundance: -
j_gene: TRBJ1-1
v_gene: TRBV7-9
d_gene: TRBD1
CDR3aa: CASSFGDRGSTEAFF
CDR3nt: TGTGCCAGCAGCTTCGGGGACAGGGGGAGCACTGAAGCTTTCTTT

abundance: -
j_gene: TRBJ2-1
v_gene: TRBV7-8
d_gene: -
CDR3aa: CASSVGKSNNEQFF
CDR3nt: TGTGCCAGCAGCGTCGGGAAGTCAAACAATGAGCAGTTCTTC

abundance: few
j_gene: TRBJ2-5
v_gene: TRBV7-2
d_gene: -
CDR3aa: CASSLQDTPTQYF
CDR3nt: TGTGCCAGCAGCTTACAGGACACCCCGACCCAGTACTTC

abundance: -
j_gene: TRBJ2-3
v_gene: TRBV5-1
d_gene: -
CDR3aa: CASSLDWTANTQYF
CDR3nt: TGCGCCAGCAGCTTAGACTGGACGGCGAATACGCAGTATTTT

abundance: -
j_gene: TRBJ2-7
v_gene: TRBV6-5
d_gene: -
CDR3aa: CASKRESEQYF
CDR3nt: TGTGCCAGCAAGCGTGAGAGCGAGCAGTACTTC

abundance: -
j_gene: TRBJ1-2
v_gene: TRBV2
d_gene: TRBD1
CDR3aa: CASSVPGQGDYGYTF
CDR3nt: TGTGCCAGCAGTGTCCCGGGACAGGGTGACTATGGCTACACCTTC

abundance: -
j_gene: TRBJ2-2
v_gene: TRBV11-3
d_gene: -
CDR3aa: CASSLSGYTGELFF
CDR3nt: TGTGCCAGCAGCTTATCCGGATACACCGGGGAGCTGTTTTTT

abundance: -
j_gene: TRBJ2-5
v_gene: TRBV7-9
d_gene: -
CDR3aa: CASTTSQVGETQYF
CDR3nt: TGTGCCAGCACCACAAGCCAGGTCGGGGAGACCCAGTACTTC

abundance: -
j_gene: TRBJ2-3
v_gene: TRBV5-6
d_gene: -
CDR3aa: CASMFGTDTQYF
CDR3nt: TGTGCCAGCATGTTTGGCACAGATACGCAGTATTTT

abundance: few
j_gene: TRBJ2-5
v_gene: TRBV5-1
d_gene: TRBD1
CDR3aa: CASSFPMGRTGELQETQYF
CDR3nt: TGCGCCAGCAGCTTCCCCATGGGTCGGACAGGGGAACTCCAAGAGACCCAGTACTTC

abundance: -
j_gene: TRBJ2-1
v_gene: TRBV5-1
d_gene: TRBD2
CDR3aa: CASSLEGTSGSVRNEQFF
CDR3nt: TGCGCCAGCAGCTTGGAAGGGACTAGCGGGAGTGTGAGGAATGAGCAGTTCTTC

abundance: -
j_gene: TRBJ2-5
v_gene: TRBV6-5
d_gene: -
CDR3aa: CASRTPVKGTQYF
CDR3nt: TGTGCCAGCAGGACTCCAGTTAAGGGGACCCAGTACTTC

abundance: few
j_gene: TRBJ2-7
v_gene: TRBV7-6
d_gene: -
CDR3aa: CASSSPSGLAGRSYEQYF
CDR3nt: TGTGCCAGCAGCTCCCCATCGGGATTGGCGGGAAGATCCTACGAGCAGTACTTC